This TCR beta chain derives from a study of blood T cell repertoires in COVID-19. The method was immunoSEQ multiplex PCR; TCRdb's version includes in-frame clones alone and lacks a portion of them. The sample lists a few hundred thousand clones; around 84% were seen once. The CDR3 length is 14 residues. CDR1 and CDR2 (germline): LNHDA, SQIVND (reference sequence). V was shortened by 2 bases and J by 2 bases, with 8 bases between the two germline ends. The receptor's source is a man in his sixties with acute or convalescent COVID-19. V gene TRBV19 combines with J gene TRBJ2-3; D uncertain. The sample comprised peripheral blood. The CDR3 coding sequence is TGTGCCAGTAGTATACTAGACTCCACAGATACGCAGTATTTT. Its protein product is CASSILDSTDTQYF.